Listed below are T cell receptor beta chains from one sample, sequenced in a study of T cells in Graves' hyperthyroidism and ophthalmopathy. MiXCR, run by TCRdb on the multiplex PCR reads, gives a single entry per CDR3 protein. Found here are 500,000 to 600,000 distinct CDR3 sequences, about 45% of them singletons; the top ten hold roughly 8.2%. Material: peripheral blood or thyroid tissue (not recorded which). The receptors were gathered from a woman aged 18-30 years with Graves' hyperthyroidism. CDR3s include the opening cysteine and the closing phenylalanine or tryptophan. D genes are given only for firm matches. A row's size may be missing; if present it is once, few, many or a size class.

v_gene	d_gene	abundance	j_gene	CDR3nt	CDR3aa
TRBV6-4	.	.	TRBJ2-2	TGTGCCAGCAGACACATTAAACCCGGGGAGCTGTTTTTT	CASRHIKPGELFF
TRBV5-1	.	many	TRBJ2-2	TGCGCCAGCAGCCCCGGGAACATGGGTACCGGGGAGCTGTTTTTT	CASSPGNMGTGELFF
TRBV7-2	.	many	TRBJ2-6	TGTGCCAGCAGCGAGACAGGAATCTCTGGGGCCAACGTCCTGACTTTC	CASSETGISGANVLTF
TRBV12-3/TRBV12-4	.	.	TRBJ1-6	TGTGCCAGCAGTTTAGCCAGCACCAACGGGGGGCTGGCCTATAATTCACCCCTCCACTTT	CASSLASTNGGLAYNSPLHF
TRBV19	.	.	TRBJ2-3	TGTGCCAGTAGTATAGCCGGTTACGACACAGATACGCAGTATTTT	CASSIAGYDTDTQYF
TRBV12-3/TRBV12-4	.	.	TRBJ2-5	TGTGCCAGCAGGAGGACACTGGATAGCAATCAGCCCCAGTACTTC	CASRRTLDSNQPQYF
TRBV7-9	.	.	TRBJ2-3	TGTGCCAGCAGCTTGCAGCAACCCGGCACAGATACGCAGTATTTT	CASSLQQPGTDTQYF
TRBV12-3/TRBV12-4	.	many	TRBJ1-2	TGTGCCAGCAGCCTGATGGGGGCGGGGGGCTACACCTTC	CASSLMGAGGYTF
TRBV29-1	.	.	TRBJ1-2	TGCAGCGTTGTACCCAGGGTAGCTAACTATGGCTACACCTTC	CSVVPRVANYGYTF
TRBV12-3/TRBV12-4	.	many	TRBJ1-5	TGTGCCAGCACCCCAGCTGGGGGCGGGCAGCCCCAGCATTTT	CASTPAGGGQPQHF
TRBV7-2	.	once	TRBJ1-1	TGTGCCAGCAGCAGAAACAGGGTGGGCCCTGAAGCTTTCTTT	CASSRNRVGPEAFF
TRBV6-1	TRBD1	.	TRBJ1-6	TGTGCCAGCAGTGACACCGCCGGGACAGCGTGGCGGAATTCACCCCTCCACTTT	CASSDTAGTAWRNSPLHF
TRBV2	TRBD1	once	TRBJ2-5	TGTGCCAGCAGTGTGGCGGGACAGGGTTCGGAGACCCAGTACTTC	CASSVAGQGSETQYF
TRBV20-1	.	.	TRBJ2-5	TGCAGTGCTAGGCTCTGGGGCGAGACCCAGTACTTC	CSARLWGETQYF
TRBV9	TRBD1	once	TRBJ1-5	TGTGCCAGCAACCCAGGGGGTAGGGAGACCCAGCATTTT	CASNPGGRETQHF
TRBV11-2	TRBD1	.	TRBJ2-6	TGTGCCAGCAGTCATCCTTCCGGGACAGGGGGCACTGGGGCCAACGTCCTGACTTTC	CASSHPSGTGGTGANVLTF
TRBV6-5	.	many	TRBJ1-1	TGTGCCAGCACCGCCGGGGGGACTGAAGCTTTCTTT	CASTAGGTEAFF
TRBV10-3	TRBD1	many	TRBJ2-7	TGTGCCATCAGCCCCAGGACAGGGAGGCACGAGCAGTACTTC	CAISPRTGRHEQYF
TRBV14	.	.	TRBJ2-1	TGTGCCAGCAGCCTTGGACTACGGAATGAGCAGTTCTTC	CASSLGLRNEQFF
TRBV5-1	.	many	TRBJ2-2	TGCGCCGGGCACAGGAGGCTGAACACCGGGGAGCTGTTTTTT	CAGHRRLNTGELFF
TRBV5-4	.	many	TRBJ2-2	TGTGCGTTCAGGGGGGGGAACACCGGGGAGCTGTTTTTT	CAFRGGNTGELFF
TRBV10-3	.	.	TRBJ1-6	TGTGCCATCAGTGGGAAGACGGGCTCACCCCTCCACTTT	CAISGKTGSPLHF
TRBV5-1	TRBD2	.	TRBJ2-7	TGCGCCAGCAGCAGTGGGACTAGCGGGAGAAGCAGGTACGAGCAGTACTTC	CASSSGTSGRSRYEQYF
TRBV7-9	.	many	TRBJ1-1	TGTGCCAGCAGCTTAGTTGGTGCAGGAATGAACACTGAAGCTTTCTTT	CASSLVGAGMNTEAFF
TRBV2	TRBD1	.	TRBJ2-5	TGTGCCAGCAGTGGGACGGGACAGGGGGAGACCCAGTACTTC	CASSGTGQGETQYF
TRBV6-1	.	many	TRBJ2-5	TGTGCCAGCAGTAGGAGACTAGAGAGGGAGACCCAGTACTTC	CASSRRLERETQYF
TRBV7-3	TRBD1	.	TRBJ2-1	TGCGCCAGCAGCTACGGACAGGGAGCCTACAATGAGCAGTTCTTC	CASSYGQGAYNEQFF
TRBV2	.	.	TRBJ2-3	TGTGCCAGCAGCCGAGCGGCGCAAGTGGCAGATACGCAGTATTTT	CASSRAAQVADTQYF
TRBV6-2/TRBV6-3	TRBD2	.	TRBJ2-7	TGTGCCAGCAGCAGAAGCGGGAGGCCCTCCTACGAGCAGTACTTC	CASSRSGRPSYEQYF
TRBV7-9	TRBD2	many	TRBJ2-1	TGTGCCAGCAGGACTAGCGGGAGCTCCTACAATGAGCAGTTCTTC	CASRTSGSSYNEQFF
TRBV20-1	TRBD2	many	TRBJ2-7	TGCAGTGCTAGAGCGCCTAGCGGCCTCTACGAGCAGTACTTC	CSARAPSGLYEQYF
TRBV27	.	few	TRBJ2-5	TGTGCCAGCAGTTCACCCCGAGGGTCGGGAGAGACCCAGTACTTC	CASSSPRGSGETQYF
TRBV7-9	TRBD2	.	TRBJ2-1	TGTGCCAGCAGCTCTGTAGCGGGGAGCTCCTACAATGAGCAGTTCTTC	CASSSVAGSSYNEQFF